These 24 T cell receptor beta chains share one sample of origin, sequenced in a study of CD8 T cells in Susac syndrome. With random hexamers, roughly 0.45 to 1 ug RNA was reverse transcribed. Via MiXCR, TCRdb re-called the immunoSEQ multiplex PCR reads, giving one row per CDR3 protein. Here the sample spans fewer than 200,000 distinct CDR3 sequences, roughly 95% being singletons. Sequenced: CD4+ T cells from PBMCs. These receptors were obtained from a human donor in good health.

This chain links TRBV4-3 with TRBJ1-2; D gene ambiguous. The CDR3 contains 15 residues. In germline, CDR1 is LGHNA, CDR2 YSLEER. Trimming pared 2 bases from V and 5 bases from J, leaving 15 bases between. The CDR3 region is CASSQQESVGYGYTF. Here the CDR3 DNA reads TGCGCCAGCAGCCAACAGGAGAGTGTTGGGTATGGCTACACCTTC.

J is TRBJ2-5 and V is TRBV3-1; 8 bases are shared with TRBD2. V was pared by 4 bases and J by 3 bases, with 1 base of the junction left unmatched. This CDR3 is 13 amino acids long. The germline V gene has CDR1 LGHDT and CDR2 YNNKEL (reference sequence). The CDR3 loop reads CASSRAGEETQYF. As DNA, the CDR3 is TGTGCCAGCAGCCGAGCGGGAGAAGAGACCCAGTACTTC.

This chain connects TRBV29-1 to TRBJ2-5, with 9 bases identical to TRBD2. This CDR3 has 16 residues. Germline trimming cut 2 bases from V and 5 bases from J; bases unmatched to any gene: 12. The germline gives CDR1 SQVTM, CDR2 ANQGSEA. DNA of the CDR3: TGCAGCGTTGAAAACCGTTATAGCGGGAGTTTGGAGACCCAGTACTTC. This encodes CSVENRYSGSLETQYF. The full variable domain, in which reference TRBV29-1 and TRBJ2-5 provide the parts outside the CDR3, is SAVISQKPSRDICQRGTSLTIQCQVDSQVTMMFWYRQQPGQSLTLIATANQGSEATYESGFVIDKFPISRPNLTFSTLTVSNMSPEDSSIYLCSVENRYSGSLETQYFGPGTRLLVL.

The genes are TRBV9 and TRBJ2-1; a weak D match, TRBD1 (6 bases). This CDR3 is built from 14 residues. Germline CDR1 reads SGDLS; CDR2 reads YYNGEE. The V end lost 1 base, the J end lost 7 bases, and 12 bases lay between the germline ends. The CDR3 protein is CASSVTGISNEQFF. CDR3 nucleotide sequence: TGTGCCAGCAGCGTAACAGGGATTTCGAATGAGCAGTTCTTC.

This rearrangement joins TRBV15 to TRBJ2-7, with TRBD1 as a possible D gene (6 bases). With 0 bases removed from V and 8 bases from J, the gap between germline ends came to 14 bases. Germline V gene data show CDR1 as LNHNV and CDR2 as YYDKDF (reference sequence). The CDR3 runs 14 residues. The CDR3 spells CATSRDILGTKQYF. DNA for the CDR3: TGTGCCACCAGCAGAGACATTCTCGGGACAAAGCAGTACTTC.

This clonotype was observed once. The chain couples TRBV28 to TRBJ2-7; unclear D gene. V lost 3 bases and J lost 3, with 6 bases in between. The CDR3 length is 12 residues. Germline V gene lookup returns CDR1 MDHEN and CDR2 SYDVKM. The CDR3 bases are TGTGCCAGCAGTTTCGCCTTCTACGAGCAGTACTTC. Translated: CASSFAFYEQYF.

In this sample, this clonotype turned up once. The chain uses TRBV19 and TRBJ1-1; D is perhaps TRBD1 (5 bases). This CDR3 region has 15 residues. The V end was cut by 1 base, the J end by 8 bases, with 17 bases between. Germline-derived CDR1 and CDR2 are LNHDA and SQIVND (reference sequence). The CDR3 loop reads CASSIGGSSGQEAFF. In nucleotides, the CDR3 is TGTGCCAGTAGTATAGGCGGCAGTTCGGGGCAGGAAGCTTTCTTT.

This rearrangement joins TRBV29-1 to TRBJ1-2; D perhaps matches TRBD1 (5 bases). V was pared by 3 bases and J by 8 bases, with 13 bases between. Per germline, CDR1 SQVTM and CDR2 ANQGSEA. This CDR3 comprises 12 residues. Written as DNA, the CDR3 is TGCAGCGTTGATGACAGAGTATGGGGCTACACCTTC. Translating it yields CSVDDRVWGYTF. The variable domain in full, with the rest retrieved from reference TRBV29-1 and TRBJ1-2, is SAVISQKPSRDICQRGTSLTIQCQVDSQVTMMFWYRQQPGQSLTLIATANQGSEATYESGFVIDKFPISRPNLTFSTLTVSNMSPEDSSIYLCSVDDRVWGYTFGSGTRLTVV.

The rearrangement links TRBV29-1 to TRBJ2-6; 9 bases are a match to TRBD2. Germline values: CDR1 SQVTM, CDR2 ANQGSEA. V gave up 6 bases and J gave up 2 bases; unmatched junction bases: 5. The CDR3 runs to 15 residues. The CDR3 loop reads CSVPAGGAGANVLTF. The CDR3 region has the DNA TGCAGCGTCCCCGCGGGGGGGGCTGGGGCCAACGTCCTGACTTTC.

This clonotype was observed once. This chain uses TRBV30 with TRBJ2-1; maybe TRBD2 (5 bases). Trimming left V 1 base short and J 0 bases short, with 10 bases between. Germline CDR1 reads GTSNPN; CDR2 reads SVGIG (reference sequence). The CDR3 is 15 residues long. DNA for the CDR3: TGTGCCTGGAGTGAGCGGCCTAGCTCCTACAATGAGCAGTTCTTC. Translated, it gives CAWSERPSSYNEQFF.

This clonotype occurred once. CDR3 sequence reads: CASSFTRGRSYNEQFF. In nucleotides, the CDR3 is TGTGCCAGCAGCTTTACCAGAGGACGCTCCTACAATGAGCAGTTCTTC. The J gene is TRBJ2-1, the V gene TRBV7-9; no clear D gene. CDR3 length: 16 amino acids. The V gene's germline CDR1 is SEHNR and CDR2 FQNEAQ (reference sequence). The V end was cut by 3 bases, the J end by 0 bases, with 12 bases between.

The chain links TRBV20-1 to TRBJ2-1; D not certain. The CDR3 has 10 residues. Germline-derived CDR1 and CDR2 are DFQATT and SNEGSKA (reference sequence). As DNA, the CDR3 is TGCAGCCCATACCGCAATGAGCAGTTCTTC. Protein sequence: CSPYRNEQFF.

V usage is TRBV11-3 and J usage is TRBJ2-1; no definite D call. Between the trimmed V and J ends, which lost 2 bases and 3 bases, there was a span of 5 bases. The CDR3 covers 13 residues. Germline CDR1 reads SGHNT; CDR2 reads YENEEA. CDR3 DNA: TGTGCCAGCAGCTTAACGGGCTACAATGAGCAGTTCTTC. Its protein is CASSLTGYNEQFF.

This chain uses TRBV15 with TRBJ2-1, with 7 nucleotides matching TRBD1. With V trimmed by 2 bases and J by 6 bases, 10 bases remained unmatched. The CDR3 totals 16 residues. The V gene's germline CDR1 is LNHNV and CDR2 YYDKDF (reference sequence). CDR3 sequence: CATSRSPPGQPNEQFF. The CDR3 nucleotides read TGTGCCACCAGCAGATCCCCTCCGGGACAGCCCAATGAGCAGTTCTTC.

The V and J genes are TRBV20-1 and TRBJ1-1, with 11 bases matching TRBD1. The CDR3 sequence is 16 residues long. V was clipped by 1 base and J by 0 bases; unmatched bases: 4. CDR1 and CDR2 from the germline V gene are DFQATT and SNEGSKA (reference sequence). DNA of the CDR3: TGCAGTGCTAGAGGGGACAGGGGGTTTTTGAACACTGAAGCTTTCTTT. Translated: CSARGDRGFLNTEAFF.

The V call is TRBV30, the J call TRBJ2-1; no clear D. The ends were cut back, 5 bases at V and 8 bases at J, with 7 bases in the middle. The CDR3 length is 10 residues. Germline CDR1 GTSNPN, CDR2 SVGIG (reference sequence). The CDR3 is CAWGFYEQFF. The CDR3, as DNA: TGTGCCTGGGGGTTTTATGAGCAGTTCTTC.

The chain uses TRBV28 and TRBJ2-3; D not resolved. Germline V CDR1 and CDR2: MDHEN, SYDVKM. Trimming shortened V by 3 bases and J by 3 bases, and 7 bases separated the two germline ends. The CDR3 runs 13 residues. As DNA, the CDR3 is TGTGCCAGCAGTTTCCCACCGACAGATACGCAGTATTTT. Translated: CASSFPPTDTQYF.

The rearrangement joins TRBV20-1 to TRBJ1-2; TRBD1 is a possible D gene (5 bases). Germline-derived CDR1 and CDR2 are DFQATT and SNEGSKA (reference sequence). Trimming stripped 2 bases from V and 1 base from J, with 14 bases between. The CDR3 has 15 residues. CDR3 sequence (DNA): TGCAGTGCTAGATCGCAGGGCAGATTTAACTATGGCTACACCTTC. It codes for CSARSQGRFNYGYTF.

The chain has TRBV20-1 and TRBJ2-2; D may correspond to TRBD1 or TRBD2 (5 bases each). Germline CDR1 and CDR2: DFQATT and SNEGSKA (reference sequence). The CDR3 sequence is 14 residues long. The V end lost 6 bases, the J end lost 1 base, and 12 bases lay between the germline ends. The CDR3 DNA follows: TGCAGTGCCGAGGGGTCAGGGAACACCGGGGAGCTGTTTTTT. Its protein is CSAEGSGNTGELFF.

The chain is built from TRBV5-4 and TRBJ2-2; 8 positions agree with TRBD2. This CDR3 is 16 amino acids long. Trimming took 0 bases from V and 4 from J; bases not matched to a gene: 5. Germline V gives CDR1 SGHNT, CDR2 YYREEE (reference sequence). CDR3 coding DNA: TGTGCCAGCAGCTTGGCCAATAGCGGGGTCACCGGGGAGCTGTTTTTT. Residues: CASSLANSGVTGELFF.

Here the CDR3 DNA reads TGTGCCAGCAGTTTATCCTCCATAGAGACCGGGGAGCTGTTTTTT. Translated: CASSLSSIETGELFF. The chain couples TRBV12-3 or TRBV12-4 to TRBJ2-2; the D is unclear. The CDR3 loop spans 15 amino acids. The germline V and J ends were trimmed by 2 bases and 5 bases, with 12 bases remaining between them.

This clonotype was detected only once. This sequence joins TRBV20-1 and TRBJ2-5, with D tentatively TRBD2 (6 bases). The CDR3 totals 14 residues. CDR1 DFQATT and CDR2 SNEGSKA come from the germline V gene (reference sequence). Trimming took 7 bases from V and 5 from J, leaving 20 bases between them. The CDR3 region is CSVARDGVRETQYF. In DNA form, the CDR3 reads TGCAGTGTAGCGCGGGACGGGGTCCGGGAGACCCAGTACTTC.

This chain connects TRBV29-1 to TRBJ1-4; the match to TRBD1 covers 7 bases. CDR1 is SQVTM and CDR2 is ANQGSEA in the germline V gene. Trimming at V came to 4 bases and at J to 5 bases, leaving 4 bases not matched to a gene. The length of the CDR3 is 13 residues. CDR3 protein: CSVGDRRNEKLFF. The CDR3 DNA sequence: TGCAGCGTTGGGGACAGACGAAATGAAAAACTGTTTTTT.

The V and J genes are TRBV12-3 or TRBV12-4 and TRBJ1-5; D uncertain. The CDR3 contains 13 residues. The ends were cut back, 3 bases at V and 7 bases at J, with 10 bases in the middle. CDR3 sequence reads: CASSFGEEQPQHF. CDR3 nucleotide sequence: TGTGCCAGCAGTTTTGGGGAGGAACAGCCCCAGCATTTT.